The 27 T cell receptor beta chains below come from one sample, sequenced in a study of blood T cell repertoires in COVID-19. Repertoires were generated with immunoSEQ multiplex PCR, while TCRdb's copy carries only in-frame clones and drops some. The sample consists of roughly 150,000 clones, around 85% of them appearing once. Sequencing was done on a sample of peripheral blood. All receptors derive from a human donor in a cohort sampled during active COVID-19.

V is TRBV5-8 and J is TRBJ1-5; 10 positions match TRBD1. The CDR3 extends over 16 amino acids. Germline V gene lookup returns CDR1 SGHTS and CDR2 YDEGEE. The J segment lost 5 bases and the V segment lost 4 bases, leaving 9 bases of the junction unmatched. Written as DNA, the CDR3 is TGTGCCAGCAGCCACCGACAGGGGGCAATATATCAGCCCCAGCATTTT. Amino acids: CASSHRQGAIYQPQHF.

The genes are TRBV2 and TRBJ2-5; D unresolved. Germline V gene data show CDR1 as SNHLY and CDR2 as FYNNEI. The CDR3 has 13 amino acids. Trimming pared 4 bases from V and 5 bases from J, leaving 11 bases between. CDR3 protein: CASSVIPQETQYF. The DNA of the CDR3 is TGTGCCAGCAGTGTAATCCCCCAGGAGACCCAGTACTTC.

This chain uses TRBV7-9 with TRBJ1-5; 7 nucleotides align to TRBD1. The ends lost 7 bases at V and 3 bases at J; junction bases unmatched: 9. The CDR3 extends over 15 amino acids. Germline CDR1 SEHNR, CDR2 FQNEAQ (reference sequence). The CDR3 region is CASTSTGQYNQPQHF. CDR3 DNA: TGTGCCAGCACCTCGACGGGACAGTACAATCAGCCCCAGCATTTT.

This clone was recorded only once. The V gene is TRBV28, the J gene TRBJ2-1, with TRBD1 matching over 9 bases. Germline V gene lookup returns CDR1 MDHEN and CDR2 SYDVKM. CDR3 size: 15 residues. After removal of 8 bases from V and 4 bases from J, the junction contained 9 bases not matched to a gene. The CDR3 nucleotides are TGTGCCAGCTGTGCCCCGGGACAGGGTTACAATGAGCAGTTCTTC. This translates into CASCAPGQGYNEQFF.

The chain has TRBV4-3 and TRBJ2-7, with D possibly matching TRBD2 (5 bases). V dropped 3 bases and J dropped 4 bases, with 13 bases sitting between them. The germline V gene has CDR1 LGHNA and CDR2 YSLEER. The CDR3 runs 14 residues. As DNA, the CDR3 is TGCGCCAGCAGCCACGTGATGACGGGGTACGAGCAGTACTTC. This translates into CASSHVMTGYEQYF.

The V call is TRBV10-2, the J call TRBJ1-5; D uncertain. Germline V gene sequence: CDR1 WSHSY, CDR2 SAAADI. The germline V and J ends were trimmed by 1 base and 5 bases, with 9 bases remaining between them. The CDR3 consists of 14 residues. The CDR3 region has the DNA TGCGCCAGCAGTGAGTTTGGAGGGTATCAGCCCCAGCATTTT. Protein product: CASSEFGGYQPQHF.

The chain carries TRBV6-5 and TRBJ1-5; tentatively, D is TRBD1 (5 bases). V lost 4 bases, J lost 3 bases, and 10 bases lay in between. The CDR3 is 14 residues long. Per germline, CDR1 MNHEY and CDR2 SVGAGI. DNA of the CDR3: TGTGCCAGCAGTTCATCGACAGTCAATCAGCCCCAGCATTTT. Its translation: CASSSSTVNQPQHF.

V gene TRBV6-4 combines with J gene TRBJ1-6; 7 nucleotides agree with TRBD1. The CDR3 sequence is 15 residues long. Germline CDR1 MRHNA, CDR2 SNTAGT. J lost 6 bases, V lost 0 bases, and 2 bases had no gene match. The CDR3 nucleotides are TGTGCCAGCAGTGACTCAGGACAGGTTAATTCACCCCTCCACTTT. Its translation: CASSDSGQVNSPLHF.

This chain links TRBV24-1 with TRBJ2-5; D is ambiguous. The germline V gene encodes CDR1 KGHDR and CDR2 SFDVKD. The CDR3 covers 12 residues. Deletions cut 2 bases from V and 3 bases from J, with 3 bases between. The chain's CDR3 is CATSDSKETQYF. The CDR3 bases are TGTGCCACCAGTGATTCAAAAGAGACCCAGTACTTC.

This chain joins TRBV14 and TRBJ1-5, with D maybe TRBD1 (5 bases). This CDR3 contains 13 residues. V dropped 4 bases and J dropped 5 bases, with 9 bases sitting between them. The germline V gene encodes CDR1 SGHDN and CDR2 FVKESK. CDR3 in amino acids: CASSRSGDQPQHF. The CDR3 region has the DNA TGTGCCAGCAGCCGCTCGGGGGATCAGCCCCAGCATTTT.

The chain joins TRBV30 to TRBJ1-2, with a weak D call TRBD1 (5 bases). In germline, CDR1 is GTSNPN, CDR2 SVGIG (reference sequence). There are 12 residues in the CDR3. V lost 4 bases and J 2 bases, leaving 8 bases between the germline ends. CDR3 sequence reads: CAWTQENYGYTF. CDR3 sequence (DNA): TGTGCCTGGACACAGGAAAACTATGGCTACACCTTC.

The CDR3, as DNA: TGTGCCAGCAGCCAAGGTATACAGACTGAAGCTTTCTTT. Protein: CASSQGIQTEAFF. The genes are TRBV28 and TRBJ1-1; D ambiguous. This CDR3 has 13 residues. The germline V gene encodes CDR1 MDHEN and CDR2 SYDVKM. V lost 6 bases to trimming and J lost 5 bases, with 13 bases between them.

The rearrangement links TRBV19 to TRBJ2-1, with TRBD2 matching over 9 bases. This CDR3 comprises 15 residues. The V and J ends lost 6 bases and 8 bases, in that order; junction bases with no gene match: 11. Per germline, CDR1 LNHDA and CDR2 SQIVND (reference sequence). CDR3 nucleotides: TGTGCCAGTAGGTCCCCTAGCGGGGCCCTTCATGAGCAGTTCTTC. Its translation is CASRSPSGALHEQFF.

The chain joins TRBV6-5 to TRBJ2-7; 8 bases are shared with TRBD2. The CDR3 runs 15 residues. J was trimmed by 0 bases and V by 4 bases; bases with no gene match: 5. Germline V lookup: CDR1 MNHEY, CDR2 SVGAGI. The DNA of the CDR3 is TGTGCCAGCAGTTCCGCCGGGGGGGGCTCCTACGAGCAGTACTTC. It encodes CASSSAGGGSYEQYF.

The chain has TRBV12-3 or TRBV12-4 and TRBJ1-1, with D unclear. The CDR3 consists of 13 residues. The V end was cut by 3 bases, the J end by 1 base, with 6 bases between. The CDR3 nucleotides are TGTGCCAGCAGTTTGTGGCAGAACACTGAAGCTTTCTTT. This codes for CASSLWQNTEAFF.

The DNA for the CDR3 is TGTGCCAGCGCTGAACTAGCGGGAAACAATGAGCAGTTCTTC. Translation: CASAELAGNNEQFF. The J gene is TRBJ2-1, the V gene TRBV27; 10 positions agree with TRBD2. Germline loops: CDR1 MNHEY, CDR2 SMNVEV (reference sequence). J was trimmed by 5 bases and V by 8 bases; bases with no gene match: 6. This CDR3 comprises 14 residues.

This chain uses TRBV28 with TRBJ1-1, with D possibly TRBD1 on 5 matching bases. The CDR3 is made up of 15 amino acids. Between the trimmed V and J ends, which lost 8 bases and 0 bases, there was a span of 16 bases. CDR1 and CDR2 (germline): MDHEN, SYDVKM. CDR3 DNA sequence: TGTGCCAGCGGATTCGGGGGGGATTTGAACACTGAAGCTTTCTTT. Translated, it gives CASGFGGDLNTEAFF.

In DNA, the CDR3 is TGTGCCTGGAAGAAGGGGGCCAATAATTCACCCCTCCACTTT. Its protein is CAWKKGANNSPLHF. The J gene is TRBJ1-6, the V gene TRBV30, with 7 bases lining up with TRBD1. Germline loops: CDR1 GTSNPN, CDR2 SVGIG (reference sequence). This CDR3 contains 14 residues. J gave up 5 bases and V 4 bases, and 5 bases lay outside the gene matches.

The rearrangement uses TRBV5-4 and TRBJ2-3; tentative D call: TRBD1 (6 bases). This CDR3 has 15 amino acids. V was cut by 4 bases and J by 4 bases, with 16 bases left in between. Germline CDR1 reads SGHNT; CDR2 reads YYREEE (reference sequence). The CDR3 nucleotides are TGTGCCAGCAGCCCTAAAAAACAGGGTGCAGATACGCAGTATTTT. Translating it yields CASSPKKQGADTQYF.

V gene TRBV28 combines with J gene TRBJ2-5; a weak D match, TRBD1 (6 bases). V lost 3 bases to trimming and J lost 2 bases, with 19 bases between them. CDR1 is MDHEN and CDR2 is SYDVKM in the germline V gene. This CDR3 has 17 amino acids. The CDR3: CASSFSPDSLGQETQYF. The DNA of the CDR3 is TGTGCCAGCAGTTTTTCACCGGACAGCCTGGGGCAAGAGACCCAGTACTTC. The variable domain in full, with the rest retrieved from reference TRBV28 and TRBJ2-5, is DVKVTQSSRYLVKRTGEKVFLECVQDMDHENMFWYRQDPGLGLRLIYFSYDVKMKEKGDIPEGYSVSREKKERFSLILESASTNQTSMYLCASSFSPDSLGQETQYFGPGTRLLVL.

J is TRBJ1-2 and V is TRBV6-5; possibly TRBD1 for D (5 bases). V lost 0 bases to trimming and J lost 0 bases, with 11 bases between them. The CDR3 runs to 16 residues. Germline CDR1 and CDR2: MNHEY and SVGAGI. CDR3 coding DNA: TGTGCCAGCAGTTACTCTCCCAGGGATTCTAACTATGGCTACACCTTC. Protein sequence: CASSYSPRDSNYGYTF.

This clone has ten or more counts. The chain is built from TRBV29-1 and TRBJ1-2; a weak D match, TRBD1 (5 bases). Trimming left V 3 bases short and J 3 bases short, with 11 bases between. The CDR3 loop spans 13 amino acids. CDR1 is SQVTM and CDR2 is ANQGSEA in the germline V gene. CDR3 in amino acids: CSVEGRRDYGYTF. CDR3 in DNA: TGCAGCGTTGAGGGGCGCCGGGACTATGGCTACACCTTC.

This rearrangement joins TRBV6-5 to TRBJ1-3; D unresolved. V lost 2 bases and J lost 1, with 12 bases in between. The germline V gene encodes CDR1 MNHEY and CDR2 SVGAGI. The CDR3 consists of 16 residues. The CDR3 region is CASSYIGVRSGNTIYF. CDR3 in DNA: TGTGCCAGCAGTTACATCGGGGTACGGTCTGGAAACACCATATATTTT.

The chain combines TRBV9 with TRBJ2-7, with D perhaps matching TRBD1 (5 bases). The germline V gene encodes CDR1 SGDLS and CDR2 YYNGEE. Trimming shortened V by 3 bases and J by 2 bases, and 9 bases separated the two germline ends. This CDR3 has 13 residues. The chain's CDR3 is CASSGGGTYEQYF. The CDR3 DNA reads TGTGCCAGCAGCGGGGGCGGAACCTACGAGCAGTACTTC.

The V call is TRBV7-2, the J call TRBJ2-5; 7 bases line up with TRBD2. The trim removed 2 bases at V and 7 bases at J, leaving 16 bases unmatched. The CDR3 length is 17 residues. Germline CDR1 SGHTA, CDR2 FQGNSA. The CDR3 here is CASSLRPLSSGGGTQYF. The DNA of the CDR3 is TGTGCCAGCAGCTTAAGACCCCTTTCTAGCGGCGGGGGGACCCAGTACTTC.

V is TRBV5-1 and J is TRBJ2-1; TRBD2 matches 13 bases. The CDR3 is 14 residues long. The germline V gene has CDR1 SGHRS and CDR2 YFSETQ. Trimming took 4 bases from V and 8 from J; bases not matched to a gene: 3. The CDR3 DNA is TGCGCCAGCAGCGCCGGACTAGCGGGAGATGAGCAGTTCTTC. Its protein product is CASSAGLAGDEQFF.

The genes are TRBV9 and TRBJ1-1; tentatively, D is TRBD1 (5 bases). Germline values: CDR1 SGDLS, CDR2 YYNGEE. Deletions cut 0 bases from V and 6 bases from J, with 6 bases between. The CDR3 totals 12 residues. The CDR3: CASSVGDSEAFF. In nucleotides, the CDR3 is TGTGCCAGCAGCGTAGGGGACTCTGAAGCTTTCTTT.